The 16 T cell receptor beta chains below come from one sample, sequenced in a study of blood T cell repertoires in COVID-19. Data came from immunoSEQ multiplex PCR; TCRdb stores just in-frame clones and leaves some out. Of some 190,000 clones in the sample, more than 75% were seen once. Sequencing input: peripheral blood. These receptors were taken from a person aged 65 to 85 with COVID-19, enrolled during active disease.

The J gene is TRBJ1-5, the V gene TRBV6-5, with D unresolved. This CDR3 spans 15 amino acids. Trimming pared 10 bases from V and 4 bases from J, leaving 20 bases between. CDR1 is MNHEY, CDR2 SVGAGI, per germline. DNA for the CDR3: TGTGCCACCGCAAAGGCGGGCTTGTCGAATCAGCCCCAGCATTTT. It yields the protein CATAKAGLSNQPQHF.

For the CDR3, the DNA is TGTGCCAGCAGCTTGACAGGGACCTACGAGCAGTACTTC. Translated, it gives CASSLTGTYEQYF. The chain recombines TRBV11-2 with TRBJ2-7, with 7 bases lining up with TRBD1. The CDR3 runs 13 residues. The V and J ends lost 3 bases and 2 bases, in that order; junction bases with no gene match: 1. Germline V CDR1 and CDR2: SGHAT, FQNNGV.

DNA for the CDR3: TGTGCCAGCAGCTTTATGGCAGGGCGAGACTACGAGCAGTACTTC. Residues: CASSFMAGRDYEQYF. V gene TRBV5-6 combines with J gene TRBJ2-7, with D maybe TRBD1 (5 bases). Trimming left V 2 bases short and J 3 bases short, with 15 bases between. The length of the CDR3 is 15 residues. CDR1 is SGHDT, CDR2 YYEEEE, per germline.

The chain links TRBV19 to TRBJ2-1; TRBD2 matches at 7 bases. The CDR3 contains 15 residues. Germline V gene sequence: CDR1 LNHDA, CDR2 SQIVND (reference sequence). The V gene end was trimmed by 7 bases and the J gene end by 7 bases; junction bases not matched to a gene: 13. The chain's CDR3 is CASNFREEGGNEQFF. CDR3 DNA: TGTGCCAGTAACTTTCGGGAGGAGGGTGGGAATGAGCAGTTCTTC.

This clone was seen only once. This chain links TRBV28 with TRBJ2-7; D perhaps matches TRBD2 (5 bases). This CDR3 comprises 14 residues. Looked up from germline, CDR1 is MDHEN and CDR2 is SYDVKM. V lost 3 bases, J lost 5 bases, and 14 bases lay in between. CDR3 bases: TGTGCCAGCAGTTTGAATCGGGGTATCCACGAGCAGTACTTC. Amino acid sequence: CASSLNRGIHEQYF.

The chain carries TRBV15 and TRBJ2-5; weak D call: TRBD2 (5 bases). V dropped 5 bases and J dropped 4 bases, with 11 bases sitting between them. The germline V gene has CDR1 LNHNV and CDR2 YYDKDF (reference sequence). There are 13 residues in the CDR3. CDR3 residues: CATSPGKRETQYF. Here the CDR3 DNA reads TGTGCCACCAGCCCCGGGAAACGAGAGACCCAGTACTTC.

V gene TRBV18 combines with J gene TRBJ1-2; D is perhaps TRBD1 (6 bases). The CDR3 sequence is 14 residues long. Germline V gives CDR1 KGHSH, CDR2 LQKENI. Deletions cut 3 bases from V and 4 bases from J, with 12 bases between. The CDR3 sequence: CASSPRTVRYGYTF. CDR3 DNA: TGTGCCAGCTCACCTCGGACAGTCCGCTATGGCTACACCTTC.

This chain joins TRBV6-4 and TRBJ1-2, with 8 bases identical to TRBD1. With V trimmed by 6 bases and J by 5 bases, 14 bases remained unmatched. The germline gives CDR1 MRHNA, CDR2 SNTAGT. The CDR3 runs 16 residues. The CDR3 sequence: CASRGDTRTGPYGYTF. The DNA of the CDR3 is TGTGCCAGCAGAGGCGATACCCGGACAGGGCCATATGGCTACACCTTC.

The chain recombines TRBV11-2 with TRBJ2-7; 7 bases are shared with TRBD1. The germline V gene has CDR1 SGHAT and CDR2 FQNNGV. V trimming: 5 bases; J trimming: 7 bases; junction bases outside the gene matches: 5. The CDR3 totals 12 residues. CDR3 in amino acids: CASSLTGQEQYF. The CDR3 DNA reads as TGTGCCAGCAGCCTGACAGGGCAGGAGCAGTACTTC. The variable domain in full, with the rest retrieved from reference TRBV11-2 and TRBJ2-7, is EAGVAQSPRYKIIEKRQSVAFWCNPISGHATLYWYQQILGQGPKLLIQFQNNGVVDDSQLPKDRFSAERLKGVDSTLKIQPAKLEDSAVYLCASSLTGQEQYFGPGTRLTVT.

This chain connects TRBV19 to TRBJ2-5; a weak D match, TRBD2 (5 bases). Germline values: CDR1 LNHDA, CDR2 SQIVND (reference sequence). The CDR3 covers 16 residues. V gave up 1 base and J gave up 5 bases, with 17 bases separating them. DNA of the CDR3: TGTGCCAGTAGTATAGGCTCGACGGGAAGAGGGGAGACCCAGTACTTC. Its protein is CASSIGSTGRGETQYF.

The chain recombines TRBV10-1 with TRBJ1-5; TRBD1 matches at 9 bases. Germline CDR1 and CDR2: WNHNN and SYGVQD (reference sequence). V lost 4 bases and J lost 5; bases outside the gene matches: 18. The CDR3 is 19 residues long. CDR3 in DNA: TGCGCCAGCAGTGGGAAGGCGGGACAGGGCCCCATCCGGCATCAGCCCCAGCATTTT. This gives the protein CASSGKAGQGPIRHQPQHF.

The CDR3 DNA reads as TGTGCCAGCAGTTACCGGGGGGCCGGGGTGAATTCACCCCTCCACTTT. This encodes CASSYRGAGVNSPLHF. V usage is TRBV6-5 and J usage is TRBJ1-6, with a weak D call TRBD1 (6 bases). The CDR3 consists of 16 residues. V was cut by 2 bases and J by 7 bases, with 15 bases left in between. From germline, CDR1 is MNHEY and CDR2 SVGAGI.

V is TRBV6-5 and J is TRBJ1-4, with D perhaps matching TRBD1 (5 bases). CDR1 and CDR2 (germline): MNHEY, SVGAGI. The CDR3 loop spans 13 amino acids. Trimming took off 6 bases at V and 7 bases at J, with 12 bases between the two ends. DNA of the CDR3: TGTGCCAGCAGGGGGCAGGAGGGTGAAAAACTGTTTTTT. Protein sequence: CASRGQEGEKLFF.

The V call is TRBV5-3, the J call TRBJ1-2; D remains unclear. TRBV5-3 qualifies as an ORF whose function is uncertain. The CDR3 covers 12 residues. V was cut by 2 bases and J by 6 bases, with 8 bases left in between. The CDR3: CARSFDNDGYTF. CDR3 bases: TGTGCCAGAAGCTTTGACAATGATGGCTACACCTTC.

The V gene is TRBV7-2, the J gene TRBJ1-1; D remains unclear. This CDR3 spans 14 amino acids. The V gene's germline CDR1 is SGHTA and CDR2 FQGNSA. Trimming took 0 bases from V and 0 from J, leaving 5 bases between them. The CDR3 bases are TGTGCCAGCAGCTTAGCCTCTTTGAACACTGAAGCTTTCTTT. Translation: CASSLASLNTEAFF.

The chain combines TRBV7-8 with TRBJ1-4; D is possibly TRBD1 (6 bases). V lost 4 bases and J lost 2, with 11 bases in between. This CDR3 is built from 15 residues. The germline V gene encodes CDR1 SGHVS and CDR2 FQNEAQ. The CDR3 region is CASSYRTATNEKLFF. In nucleotides, the CDR3 is TGTGCCAGCAGCTACAGGACAGCTACTAATGAAAAACTGTTTTTT.